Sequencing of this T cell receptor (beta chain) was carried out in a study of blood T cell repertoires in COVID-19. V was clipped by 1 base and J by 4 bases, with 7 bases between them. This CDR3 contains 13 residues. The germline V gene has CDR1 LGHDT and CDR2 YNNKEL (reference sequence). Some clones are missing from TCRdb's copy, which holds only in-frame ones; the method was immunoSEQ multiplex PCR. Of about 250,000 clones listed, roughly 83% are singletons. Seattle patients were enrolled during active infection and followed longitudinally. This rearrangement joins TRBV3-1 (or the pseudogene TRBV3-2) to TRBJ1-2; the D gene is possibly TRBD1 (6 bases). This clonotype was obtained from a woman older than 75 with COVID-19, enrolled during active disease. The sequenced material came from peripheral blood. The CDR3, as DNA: TGTGCCAGCAGCCAAGGGACAGTCTATGGCTACACCTTC. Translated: CASSQGTVYGYTF.